The clone carrying this T cell receptor beta chain was recorded at least ten times. Its antigen is unknown. The sample belongs to a study of T-cell memory formation after mild COVID-19. The study, taken as a whole, reports: The appearance of some responding clones in pre-infection memory suggested that cross-reactive memory joined. Largely, contracting CD4+ clones fell within CM and EM, and contracting CD8+ clones within EMRA. A balance of CD4 and CD8 characterized clones contracting day 15 to 85, whereas later expanders leaned CD4+.

The 5'RACE method, run with constant-segment primers, produced TCR alpha and TCR beta cDNA libraries (carrying sample barcodes and UMIs). Each CDR3 protein is one row after TCRdb ran MiXCR on the 5' RACE reads. Of 27,000 or so distinct CDR3 sequences listed, roughly 7% are singletons. Sequencing was performed on PBMCs or a T cell subset sorted from them (not recorded which). The TCR comes from an adult woman who had mild COVID-19 (a few samples of this study predate the infection). Cell type and time point are not known.

The CDR3 DNA follows: TGTGCCAGCAGTGCAAGGGGAACGGGTGGCACAGATACGCAGTATTTT. It translates to CASSARGTGGTDTQYF. The chain carries TRBV2 and TRBJ2-3; a weak D match, TRBD1 (5 bases). The length of the CDR3 is 16 residues. Germline CDR1 is SNHLY and CDR2 is FYNNEI. V lost 4 bases and J lost 1, with 15 bases in between.